This TCR beta chain was identified in a study of PD-L1 blockade in urothelial cancer. Study context: Blood analysis took place 3 weeks (second dose) and 6 weeks after treatment start.

The CDR3 totals 15 residues. Germline CDR1 and CDR2: WSHSY and SAAADI. J gave up 6 bases and V 3 bases, and 4 bases lay outside the gene matches. Time point noted: pretreatment peripheral blood. Patients presented with locally advanced or metastatic urothelial carcinoma. Some clones are missing from TCRdb's copy, which holds only in-frame ones; the method was immunoSEQ multiplex PCR. The table has 30,000 to 35,000 clones, 75% to 90% seen once; the top ten hold more than 15%. The sequence came from a man aged 60-69 years with urothelial cancer. The input for sequencing was PBMCs, taken around atezolizumab (anti-PD-L1) treatment. V is TRBV10-2 and J is TRBJ1-4; 10 bases align to TRBD1. The CDR3 region has the DNA TGCGCCAGCAGTGATCCCGGACAGGGGGATGAAAAACTGTTTTTT. Translating it yields CASSDPGQGDEKLFF.